These T cell receptor beta chains were read from a single sample in a study of shared clonotypes between healthy human individuals. Here immunoSEQ multiplex PCR was the method, and the copy in TCRdb shows in-frame clones only, minus some. The data show 2 million to 2.5 million clones, with 95% seen just once and roughly 0.13% held by the top ten. Source material: naive CD4+ T cells sorted from blood. All receptors derive from a man aged 18 to 29 in good health. Each CDR3 is given with its conserved first and last residue. Each record gives: V gene, J gene, CDR3 protein.

TRBV7-2	TRBJ2-7	CASSLVGRSASYEQYF
TRBV10-3	TRBJ2-7	CAISGLGKTYEQYF
TRBV10-1	TRBJ2-7	CASSESSLGYEQYF
TRBV6-5	TRBJ2-4	CASSYPRTENIQYF
TRBV29-1	TRBJ2-7	CSVETSPTGDEQYF
TRBV15	TRBJ2-7	CATTPGGISYEQYF
TRBV11-2	TRBJ2-7	CASSSLTGIYEQYF
TRBV30	TRBJ1-1	CAHGSSPEAFF
TRBV7-6	TRBJ1-6	CASSLEGRANSPLHF
TRBV28	TRBJ2-5	CASSLGSAGQETQYF
TRBV27	TRBJ1-6	CASSLSNPSGPPRGFNSPLHF
TRBV2	TRBJ1-5	CASNRDGNQPQHF
TRBV6-4	TRBJ2-7	CASNPNTCEQYF
TRBV5-4	TRBJ1-2	CASSSISGGYTF
TRBV19	TRBJ1-5	CASSNSGTGLRQPQHF
TRBV2	TRBJ2-3	CASSESTASSTDTQYF
TRBV30	TRBJ2-1	CAWGRGYGEQFF
TRBV4-1	TRBJ2-1	CASSPGLAQGEQFF
TRBV7-2	TRBJ1-3	CASSLGQASSGNTIYF
TRBV30	TRBJ1-6	CAWHSQGGSPLHF
TRBV15	TRBJ1-2	CATSRELQGDYGYTF
TRBV7-9	TRBJ2-3	CASSLGGTGIDTQYF
TRBV30	TRBJ1-1	CAWSINRAGAFF
TRBV4-3	TRBJ2-7	CASSQGLAGGSYEQYF
TRBV5-1	TRBJ2-5	CASSLGQQAETQYF
TRBV10-2	TRBJ2-4	CASSGAQGAKNIQYF
TRBV11-2	TRBJ2-7	CASSFSGTRAYYEQYF
TRBV4-1	TRBJ1-4	CASSQDGLFF
TRBV18	TRBJ2-1	CASSPSGTGPYNEQFF
TRBV25-1	TRBJ1-5	CASSGGTGIPSNQPQHF
TRBV5-1	TRBJ2-3	CASSKDRVDTQYF
TRBV2	TRBJ2-7	CASSRQPGDYEQYF
TRBV27	TRBJ1-1	CASSLGGAGTEAFF
TRBV6-5	TRBJ1-1	CASSYSSGGMNTEAFF
TRBV19	TRBJ2-1	CASRQGPYNEQFF
TRBV2	TRBJ1-1	CASSLVGDKAEAFF
TRBV11-3	TRBJ2-2	CASSLGAGATNTGELFF
TRBV11-2	TRBJ1-6	CASSPGQFNSPLHF
TRBV19	TRBJ2-7	CASRSLETYEQYF
TRBV4-3	TRBJ2-7	CASSQDRRREGYEQYF
TRBV28	TRBJ1-1	CASSGTGSATEAFF
TRBV18	TRBJ2-7	CASSPTETWPYEQYF
TRBV9	TRBJ2-7	CASSSQTGITSEQYF
TRBV20-1	TRBJ2-4	CSARGATQYF
TRBV13	TRBJ2-7	CASSSRPLREQYF
TRBV7-3	TRBJ2-7	CASSLTADMPEQYF